These 17 T cell receptor beta chains were all obtained from the same sample, sequenced in a study of cytomegalovirus exposure and HLA in healthy donors (TCRdb year 2017). Preparation of the library involved the immunoSEQ multiplex PCR assay. For the multiplex PCR, a mixture combining 60 forward primers for TCR Vbeta segments and 13 reverse primers for TCR Jbeta segments was used. TCRdb took this table from immuneACCESS and kept in-frame rearrangements with V and J called. Such tables lack part of the clones; where checked against another copy, unresolved V genes explain under half of the gap, and the rest is unexplained. This sample comprises about 150,000 clones, less than 85% of them detected only once. The ten largest clones add up to 1% of the sample. Sequenced sample: PBMCs. The source is a boy younger than 10 in good health and CMV-seronegative.

This rearrangement joins TRBV15 to TRBJ1-2; no firm D call. V was clipped by 5 bases and J by 3 bases, with 25 bases between them. The CDR3 totals 18 residues. The germline CDR1 and CDR2 sequences are LNHNV and YYDKDF (reference sequence). DNA for the CDR3: TGTGCCACCAGCGACCTCTTTTCTTCTAGAATCCTTGACTATGGCTACACCTTC. Residues: CATSDLFSSRILDYGYTF.

This chain connects TRBV7-3 to TRBJ2-1; D call uncertain. V was trimmed by 4 bases and J by 0 bases, leaving 10 bases between them. The CDR3 has 15 residues. Germline V CDR1 and CDR2: SGHTA, FQGTGA. In nucleotides, the CDR3 is TGTGCCAGCAGCTCGAACCCGAGCTCCTACAATGAGCAGTTCTTC. Residues: CASSSNPSSYNEQFF.

There are a few counts of this clone. V is TRBV6-1 and J is TRBJ1-1; tentative D call: TRBD1 (6 bases). Germline V gene lookup returns CDR1 MNHNS and CDR2 SASEGT. V dropped 1 base and J dropped 4 bases, with 10 bases sitting between them. The CDR3 loop spans 14 amino acids. The CDR3 DNA reads TGTGCCAGCAGTGAAGTGGGGGCCCTCACTGAAGCTTTCTTT. As protein: CASSEVGALTEAFF.

The chain is built from TRBV15 and TRBJ2-1; 7 bases map to TRBD2. The ends lost 0 bases at V and 8 bases at J; junction bases unmatched: 7. The CDR3 totals 15 residues. Per the germline V gene, CDR1 is LNHNV and CDR2 is YYDKDF (reference sequence). This CDR3 reads CATSRDGGREDEQFF. The DNA of the CDR3 is TGTGCCACCAGCAGAGACGGAGGGAGGGAGGATGAGCAGTTCTTC. Complete variable domain (other parts from reference TRBV15 and TRBJ2-1): DAMVIQNPRYQVTQFGKPVTLSCSQTLNHNVMYWYQQKSSQAPKLLFHYYDKDFNNEADTPDNFQSRRPNTSFCFLDIRSPGLGDTAMYLCATSRDGGREDEQFFGPGTRLTVL.

The gene calls are TRBV2 and TRBJ2-1; weak D call: TRBD2 (6 bases). Trimming took off 6 bases at V and 10 bases at J, with 22 bases between the two ends. The V gene's germline CDR1 is SNHLY and CDR2 FYNNEI. This CDR3 is built from 15 residues. The CDR3 loop is CASSASLASPNEQFF. The CDR3 DNA reads TGTGCCAGCAGCGCGAGCCTAGCGAGTCCGAACGAGCAGTTCTTC. Combining the CDR3 with reference TRBV2 and TRBJ2-1 gives the whole variable domain EPEVTQTPSHQVTQMGQEVILRCVPISNHLYFYWYRQILGQKVEFLVSFYNNEISEKSEIFDDQFSVERPDGSNFTLKIRSTKLEDSAMYFCASSASLASPNEQFFGPGTRLTVL.

V usage is TRBV5-1 and J usage is TRBJ2-7, with 10 nucleotides matching TRBD1. The CDR3 sequence is 15 residues long. Trimming cost V 0 bases and J 7 bases; bases outside gene matches: 7. From germline, CDR1 is SGHRS and CDR2 YFSETQ. The CDR3 coding sequence is TGCGCCAGCAGCTTGGACGGGACAGGGGAGGAAGAGCAGTACGTC. Its protein is CASSLDGTGEEEQYV.

The CDR3 nucleotides are TGTGCCAGCAGCCCCCGCGGGGCCACAGATACGCAGTATTTT. Translation gives CASSPRGATDTQYF. The rearrangement uses TRBV7-9 and TRBJ2-3, with a tentative D call TRBD2 (6 bases). With 5 bases removed from V and 2 bases from J, the gap between germline ends came to 11 bases. The CDR3 has 14 amino acids. Germline CDR1 reads SEHNR; CDR2 reads FQNEAQ (reference sequence).

In this sample, this clone turned up once. This chain connects TRBV14 to TRBJ2-2; 7 bases are a match to TRBD1. Germline values: CDR1 SGHDN, CDR2 FVKESK. The V gene end was trimmed by 4 bases and the J gene end by 8 bases; junction bases not matched to a gene: 7. The CDR3 length is 14 residues. The DNA of the CDR3 is TGTGCCAGCAGCCCACGACAGGGCAGGGGGGAGCTGTTTTTT. Its translation: CASSPRQGRGELFF. Based on the CDR3 plus reference TRBV14 and TRBJ2-2, the full variable domain is EAGVTQFPSHSVIEKGQTVTLRCDPISGHDNLYWYRRVMGKEIKFLLHFVKESKQDESGMPNNRFLAERTGGTYSTLKVQPAELEDSGVYFCASSPRQGRGELFFGEGSRLTVL.

This chain connects TRBV2 to TRBJ1-2; 8 bases match TRBD1. V was clipped by 10 bases and J by 4 bases; unmatched bases: 5. From germline, CDR1 is SNHLY and CDR2 FYNNEI. The CDR3 is 12 residues long. CDR3 loop: CANRDRPYGYTF. Written as DNA, the CDR3 is TGTGCCAACCGGGACAGGCCCTATGGCTACACCTTC. Full variable domain (remainder filled in from reference TRBV2 and TRBJ1-2): EPEVTQTPSHQVTQMGQEVILRCVPISNHLYFYWYRQILGQKVEFLVSFYNNEISEKSEIFDDQFSVERPDGSNFTLKIRSTKLEDSAMYFCANRDRPYGYTFGSGTRLTVV.

The V call is TRBV6-1, the J call TRBJ1-2, with D possibly being TRBD1 (5 bases). Per the germline V gene, CDR1 is MNHNS and CDR2 is SASEGT. CDR3 length equals 14 residues. V gave up 0 bases and J gave up 6 bases, with 11 bases separating them. CDR3 sequence reads: CASSEARWGDGYTF. Written as DNA, the CDR3 is TGTGCCAGCAGTGAAGCTAGATGGGGCGATGGCTACACCTTC.

V and J are TRBV2 and TRBJ1-1, with 8 bases lining up with TRBD1. The CDR3 length is 15 residues. Germline loops: CDR1 SNHLY, CDR2 FYNNEI. V lost 1 base, J lost 0 bases, and 1 base stayed unmatched. CDR3 protein: CASSEGQGMNTEAFF. The CDR3, as DNA: TGTGCCAGCAGTGAAGGACAGGGGATGAACACTGAAGCTTTCTTT.

This sequence joins TRBV13 and TRBJ1-3, with D perhaps TRBD1 (6 bases). Trimming removed 0 bases from V and 0 bases from J, with 12 bases in between. The CDR3 has 17 residues. Germline V gene sequence: CDR1 PRHDT, CDR2 FYEKMQ (reference sequence). Here the CDR3 reads CASSLGDRKSSGNTIYF. As DNA, the CDR3 is TGTGCCAGCAGCTTAGGCGACAGGAAGAGCTCTGGAAACACCATATATTTT.

This chain uses TRBV10-3 with TRBJ2-1, with TRBD2 matching over 12 bases. V shed 6 bases and J 4 bases; nucleotides not matched to a gene: 4. Germline lookup yields CDR1 ENHRY and CDR2 SYGVKD. The length of the CDR3 is 15 residues. The CDR3 bases are TGTGCCATCAGCCCGGGGACTAGCGGGTACAATGAGCAGTTCTTC. Protein product: CAISPGTSGYNEQFF.

V gene TRBV30 combines with J gene TRBJ1-2; D remains unclear. The CDR3 sequence is 14 residues long. Germline CDR1 and CDR2: GTSNPN and SVGIG (reference sequence). V lost 5 bases to trimming and J lost 5 bases, with 18 bases between them. The CDR3 bases are TGTGCCTGGCATAACGGCCCGGAGATTTATGGCTACACCTTC. Translated: CAWHNGPEIYGYTF.

The table lists this clone with a count of one. V is TRBV6-1 and J is TRBJ2-3; 7 nucleotides align to TRBD1. Per the germline V gene, CDR1 is MNHNS and CDR2 is SASEGT. This CDR3 has 15 residues. V was pared by 5 bases and J by 7 bases, with 12 bases of the junction left unmatched. CDR3 DNA: TGTGCCAGCAGTAGGGGAGAGGGGGCTGTAAATACGCAGTATTTT. It specifies CASSRGEGAVNTQYF.

This chain joins TRBV28 and TRBJ2-5; TRBD2 aligns across 14 bases. Germline V lookup: CDR1 MDHEN, CDR2 SYDVKM. After removal of 5 bases from V and 0 bases from J, the junction contained 5 bases not matched to a gene. This CDR3 has 17 residues. CDR3 amino acids: CASSGTSGGLYQETQYF. In DNA form, the CDR3 reads TGTGCCAGCAGTGGGACTAGCGGGGGTTTGTACCAAGAGACCCAGTACTTC.

With regard to this clone: The junction differs from germline at one of its ends, possibly a read error. This sequence joins TRBV5-1 and TRBJ2-1; maybe TRBD2 (6 bases). CDR1 and CDR2 from the germline V gene are SGHRS and YFSETQ. The CDR3 is made up of 15 amino acids. Here the CDR3 reads CASSTEVRGNNEQLF. In nucleotides, the CDR3 is TGCGCCAGCAGCACCGAGGTGCGGGGTAATAATGAGCAGCTCTTC.